This T cell receptor (beta chain) was captured in a study of T cells expressing NK-cell markers. TCRdb derives one entry per CDR3 protein from the 5' RACE reads, leaving out DNA. This sample contains under 200,000 distinct CDR3 sequences. Note on this clonotype: Antigen: not known.

Germline CDR1 is SGHRS and CDR2 is YFSETQ. This CDR3 is built from 15 residues. General study results and limits: Questions lingered over whether expanded NKG2C+ T cell clones were HCMV-specific.

The rearrangement uses TRBV5-1 and TRBJ2-6. This TCR was recovered from a woman aged 18 to 69 in good health. Sequencing used blood T cells: a sorted CD56 or NKG2C T cell subset, CD4+ or CD8+ T cells, or bulk PBMC T cells (not recorded which). The CDR3 sequence: CASSLDPSGANVLTF.